Below, one TCR beta chain is given with its context. TCRdb keeps only in-frame clones here, not all; method: immunoSEQ multiplex PCR. The top ten hold under 0.45% of the sample, which has roughly 2.2 million clones, roughly 93% seen once. Everyone who donated was a Caucasian adult who lived in Nashville, Tennessee. This CDR3 has 14 residues. Trimming took off 8 bases at V and 1 base at J, with 13 bases between the two ends. Germline CDR1 LNHDA, CDR2 SQIVND (reference sequence). This sample was included in a study of shared clonotypes between healthy human individuals. This rearrangement joins TRBV19 to TRBJ2-3; tentatively, D is TRBD1 (5 bases). This clonotype was sampled from a man in his late teens or twenties in good health. Some clones in this sample may be carry-over from other donors' samples. What was sequenced was naive CD4+ T cells from PBMCs. Subset here: CD45RA+ positively selected. CDR3 residues: CASAALQGTDTQYF. In DNA, the CDR3 is TGTGCCAGTGCGGCGCTACAGGGCACAGATACGCAGTATTTT.